This T cell receptor beta chain was obtained from a study of Graves' ophthalmopathy and Graves' hyperthyroidism. Whole-study findings and limits: A majority of expanded thyroid clonotypes exceeding 0.001 frequency were likewise present in blood.

In the case of this clonotype: Its cognate antigen is unknown.

Researchers took RNA transcripts and amplified TCR beta CDR3 regions from them. Amplification began with first-round RT-PCR using HTBI primers, then second-round multiplex PCR was performed. TCRdb processed the multiplex PCR reads anew with MiXCR; each CDR3 protein has one entry. The data show 650,000 to 800,000 distinct CDR3 sequences, over 40% seen once. The CDR3 is made up of 16 amino acids. Trimming stripped 5 bases from V and 7 bases from J, with 20 bases between. Germline V gives CDR1 MNHNY, CDR2 SVGAGI (reference sequence). Symptoms, serum thyroxine and TRAb, thyroid ultrasound, and orbital computed tomography formed the diagnostic basis. PBMCs had their origin in fresh peripheral blood (roughly 11 ml).

Sequences were obtained from peripheral blood. The chain is built from TRBV6-6 and TRBJ2-2, with D uncertain. The TCR originated in an adult man with Graves' ophthalmopathy. The CDR3 DNA sequence: TGTGCCAGCAGTCTTGCCTTCCGGGCATCCGGCGGGGAGCTGTTTTTT. It encodes CASSLAFRASGGELFF.